Listed here are 4 T cell receptor beta chains from one sample, sequenced in a study of OX40 agonist ivuxolimab in advanced cancers. Produced via immunoSEQ multiplex PCR; TCRdb's table is partial and in-frame only. The sample carries tens of thousands of clones, roughly 86% recorded once. Sample: CD4+ or CD8+ T cells sorted from blood, taken in a trial of the OX40 agonist ivuxolimab. The origin of the receptors is an adult with an advanced solid tumor such as melanoma, head and neck, liver or kidney cancer.

On this clone: One end of the junction is discordant with germline, which a read error may explain. The chain combines TRBV4-1 with TRBJ2-1, with D possibly matching TRBD2 (5 bases). CDR1 is MGHRA, CDR2 YSYEKL, per germline. The CDR3 is 15 amino acids. CDR3 coding DNA: TGCGCCAGCACCCAAACGGGGAGCTCCTACAATGAGCAGTTCTTC. Translated: CASTQTGSSYNEQFF.

The chain combines TRBV5-4 with TRBJ2-7, with D maybe TRBD1 (6 bases). The CDR3 is 14 residues long. Per germline, CDR1 SGHNT and CDR2 YYREEE (reference sequence). V lost 5 bases and J lost 3, with 15 bases in between. The CDR3 here is CASSAPGQSYEQYF. Written as DNA, the CDR3 is TGTGCCAGCAGTGCTCCGGGACAAAGCTACGAGCAGTACTTC.

The table lists this clone with a count of one. The chain is built from TRBV10-2 and TRBJ2-1, with D possibly being TRBD2 (6 bases). Deletions cut 2 bases from V and 5 bases from J, with 10 bases between. Germline values: CDR1 WSHSY, CDR2 SAAADI. The CDR3 is 14 amino acids. CDR3 amino acids: CASSEAGPHNEQFF. CDR3 sequence (DNA): TGCGCCAGCAGTGAGGCGGGACCCCACAATGAGCAGTTCTTC.

The chain couples TRBV10-3 to TRBJ2-7; TRBD1 is a possible D gene (6 bases). This CDR3 region has 14 residues. The V and J ends lost 4 bases and 3 bases respectively, with 13 bases between them. CDR1 and CDR2 (germline): ENHRY, SYGVKD. Written as DNA, the CDR3 is TGTGCCATCAGTGCCCAGGGGACCTTCTACGAGCAGTACTTC. Translated, it gives CAISAQGTFYEQYF.